A selection of T cell receptor beta chains follows, all from one sample in a study of Ad26.COV2.S vaccination and SARS-CoV-2 variants. Clones were read by immunoSEQ multiplex PCR, and TCRdb kept only the in-frame ones, dropping some. This sample has about 250,000 clones; around 87% occur once, and the top ten carry about 3.1%. The sequences come from peripheral blood, collected in a trial of Ad26.COV2.S vaccine versus placebo. Receptor source: a person between 18 and 65 years old who received the Ad26.COV2.S COVID-19 vaccine or a placebo. The CDR3 runs from the conserved cysteine through the conserved F or W. The D gene is left open where the match is weak. Size is stated for part of the rows, as once, few or many counts, or as a class when the clone is expanded.

V	D	size	J	DNA	CDR3
TRBV6-4	-	-	TRBJ1-2	TGTGCCAGCAGGCCCCTAGCTACGAACTATGGCTACACCTTC	CASRPLATNYGYTF
TRBV27	TRBD2	-	TRBJ2-1	TGTGCCAGCAGTTCCTTAGCGGGAGGGCCCCCTTCCTACAATGAGCAGTTCTTC	CASSSLAGGPPSYNEQFF
TRBV3-1/TRBV3-2	TRBD2	-	TRBJ2-3	TGTGCCAGCAGCCCCACACGTACTAGCGAGTCAGATACGCAGTATTTT	CASSPTRTSESDTQYF
TRBV15	-	-	TRBJ2-7	TGTGCCACCAGCAATACGATACCTCGGGATCTCGAGCAGTACTTC	CATSNTIPRDLEQYF
TRBV2	-	-	TRBJ2-5	TGTGCCAGCACCGAAGGGCAGGGCGTGAGGATAGGAGAGACCCAGTACTTC	CASTEGQGVRIGETQYF
TRBV7-2	-	once	TRBJ1-2	TGTGCCAGCAGCTTAGTTACGGCAAACTATGGCTACACCTTC	CASSLVTANYGYTF
TRBV6-1	-	-	TRBJ1-2	TGTGCCAGCAGTGAAGCCTCCCGGGGCTATGGCTACACCTTC	CASSEASRGYGYTF
TRBV6-2/TRBV6-3	-	once	TRBJ1-6	TGTGCCAGCAGTTACGGGGGGATTTATAATTCACCCCTCCACTTT	CASSYGGIYNSPLHF
TRBV27	-	-	TRBJ2-5	TGTGCCAGCAGTTTAGTCCAGGGTGGGCAAGAGACCCAGTACTTC	CASSLVQGGQETQYF
TRBV12-5	-	-	TRBJ2-2	TGTGCTAGTGGTTTGGTGAGTGGACGGCCCACCGGGGAGCTGTTTTTT	CASGLVSGRPTGELFF